Below, 2 T cell receptor beta chains from the same sample are listed, as sequenced in a study of blood T cell repertoires in COVID-19. Assay used: immunoSEQ multiplex PCR; TCRdb lists only in-frame clones, some missing. Of tens of thousands of clones in the sample, 80% to 90% were seen once. Material: peripheral blood. The source is a man between 60 and 75 years old with active COVID-19.

The chain recombines TRBV5-1 with TRBJ2-5; perhaps TRBD2 as D (6 bases). Looked up from germline, CDR1 is SGHRS and CDR2 is YFSETQ. The CDR3 runs to 15 residues. The V end lost 3 bases, the J end lost 3 bases, and 15 bases lay between the germline ends. The CDR3 loop is CASSSGGSAKETQYF. The DNA for the CDR3 is TGCGCCAGCAGCTCCGGAGGGTCGGCAAAAGAGACCCAGTACTTC.

V and J are TRBV9 and TRBJ1-4, with TRBD1 matching over 7 bases. Germline-derived CDR1 and CDR2 are SGDLS and YYNGEE. The CDR3 is 12 amino acids. The V and J ends lost 4 bases and 10 bases, in that order; junction bases with no gene match: 4. The CDR3 DNA reads as TGTGCCAGCAGCAGGGGGCCAGGAAAACTGTTTTTT. Translation: CASSRGPGKLFF.